This T cell receptor (beta chain) was captured by sequencing in a study of blood T cell repertoires in COVID-19. On the study more broadly: There were acute and convalescent COVID-19 samples, and they came from the United States, Italy and Spain. T cells, B-cell-depleted T cells, or PBMCs provided the cDNA or gDNA that served as material.

Recruited during active infection, patients (from Seattle) were subsequently followed longitudinally. The CDR3 spans 14 residues. CDR1 SEHNR and CDR2 FQNEAQ come from the germline V gene (reference sequence). Trimming left V 5 bases short and J 4 bases short, with 12 bases between. This clone appeared a single time. Authors' data handling: The authors estimated nucleated cell counts from reference gene primer amplification. This table comes from immunoSEQ multiplex PCR, and its TCRdb copy is limited to in-frame clones, with some not included. Clonal size and the V and J genes are those of that table, whereas D and trimming came from the DNA. The sample has roughly 350,000 clones, 88% seen once; the top ten hold about 7%.

Sequencing used peripheral blood. The chain combines TRBV7-9 with TRBJ1-5; D is undetermined. This receptor was obtained from a woman in her seventies with COVID-19, enrolled during active disease. The CDR3, as DNA: TGTGCCAGCAGCCGGGAGGCGGATAATCAGCCCCAGCATTTT. Translating it yields CASSREADNQPQHF.